Listed below are T cell receptor beta chains from one sample, sequenced in a study of blood T cell repertoires in COVID-19. The data were produced by immunoSEQ multiplex PCR, yet TCRdb's version contains in-frame clones alone and is incomplete. The table lists about 95,000 clones, 75% to 90% of them singletons, with about 5.5% in the top ten. Sequenced: peripheral blood. These receptors originate from a man aged 55 to 70 with COVID-19, enrolled during active disease. Both conserved end residues are part of each CDR3. A D gene is named only where the DNA matches it firmly. The size entry is marked missing in some rows and otherwise reads once, few, many or a size class.

cdr3_aa: CASSPQGRDGYTF
cdr3_nt: TGTGCCAGCTCGCCGCAGGGGAGAGATGGCTACACCTTC
d_call: .
v_call: TRBV18
j_call: TRBJ1-2
clone_size: .

cdr3_aa: CASSVVAGVGSDEQFF
cdr3_nt: TGCGCCAGCAGTGTAGTGGCAGGGGTAGGTAGCGATGAGCAGTTCTTC
d_call: .
v_call: TRBV10-2
j_call: TRBJ2-1
clone_size: .

cdr3_aa: CASRGAGDTQYF
cdr3_nt: TGTGCCAGCAGAGGGGCCGGAGATACGCAGTATTTT
d_call: .
v_call: TRBV2
j_call: TRBJ2-3
clone_size: .

cdr3_aa: CASSLTSGSDTQYF
cdr3_nt: TGTGCCAGCAGCCTGACTAGCGGGAGTGATACGCAGTATTTT
d_call: TRBD2
v_call: TRBV7-2
j_call: TRBJ2-3
clone_size: .

cdr3_aa: CASSLAGRREFSGNTIYF
cdr3_nt: TGTGCCAGCAGCTTAGCAGGTCGGAGGGAATTCTCTGGAAACACCATATATTTT
d_call: .
v_call: TRBV7-8
j_call: TRBJ1-3
clone_size: .

cdr3_aa: CAIQQTDRNYGYTF
cdr3_nt: TGTGCCATCCAACAAACCGACAGGAACTATGGCTACACCTTC
d_call: .
v_call: TRBV10-3
j_call: TRBJ1-2
clone_size: .

cdr3_aa: CATRGEGTQPQHF
cdr3_nt: TGTGCCACCAGGGGGGAGGGAACTCAGCCCCAGCATTTT
d_call: TRBD1
v_call: TRBV2
j_call: TRBJ1-5
clone_size: .

cdr3_aa: CASSGQTNTEAFF
cdr3_nt: TGTGCCAGCAGTGGACAGACGAACACTGAAGCTTTCTTT
d_call: .
v_call: TRBV25-1
j_call: TRBJ1-1
clone_size: .

cdr3_aa: CATSTGSGRATDTQYF
cdr3_nt: TGTGCCACCAGTACTGGTAGCGGGAGGGCCACAGATACGCAGTATTTT
d_call: TRBD2
v_call: TRBV24-1
j_call: TRBJ2-3
clone_size: .

cdr3_aa: CASSLGTSGSWADTQYF
cdr3_nt: TGTGCCAGCAGCTTAGGGACTAGCGGGAGTTGGGCAGATACGCAGTATTTT
d_call: TRBD2
v_call: TRBV7-3
j_call: TRBJ2-3
clone_size: .

cdr3_aa: CATSRDREAEAFF
cdr3_nt: TGTGCCACCAGCAGAGACAGGGAGGCTGAAGCTTTCTTT
d_call: .
v_call: TRBV15
j_call: TRBJ1-1
clone_size: once

cdr3_aa: CASSPQGAGANVLTF
cdr3_nt: TGTGCCAGCAGCCCACAGGGGGCTGGGGCCAACGTCCTGACTTTC
d_call: TRBD1
v_call: TRBV2
j_call: TRBJ2-6
clone_size: once

cdr3_aa: CASEKAGTGELFF
cdr3_nt: TGTGCCAGCGAGAAAGCGGGGACCGGGGAGCTGTTTTTT
d_call: TRBD2
v_call: TRBV9
j_call: TRBJ2-2
clone_size: once

cdr3_aa: CASSYSPGVAQHF
cdr3_nt: TGTGCCAGCAGTTACTCTCCGGGTGTGGCCCAGCATTTT
d_call: .
v_call: TRBV6-5
j_call: TRBJ1-5
clone_size: .

cdr3_aa: CASSSLGGGYEQYF
cdr3_nt: TGCGCCAGCAGCTCGCTAGGGGGGGGCTACGAGCAGTACTTC
d_call: .
v_call: TRBV5-1
j_call: TRBJ2-7
clone_size: once

cdr3_aa: CAVQRDSGNTIYF
cdr3_nt: TGTGCCGTACAGCGGGACTCTGGAAACACCATATATTTT
d_call: .
v_call: TRBV30
j_call: TRBJ1-3
clone_size: .

cdr3_aa: CASSLEGGYGYTF
cdr3_nt: TGTGCCAGCAGCTTAGAAGGAGGGTATGGCTACACCTTC
d_call: .
v_call: TRBV11-3
j_call: TRBJ1-2
clone_size: .

cdr3_aa: CSGAGGVANEQFF
cdr3_nt: TGCAGCGGGGCGGGAGGGGTGGCCAATGAGCAGTTCTTC
d_call: TRBD2
v_call: TRBV29-1
j_call: TRBJ2-1
clone_size: few

cdr3_aa: CASSVATGGLNQPQHF
cdr3_nt: TGTGCCAGCAGCGTAGCAACAGGGGGCCTCAATCAGCCCCAGCATTTT
d_call: TRBD1
v_call: TRBV9
j_call: TRBJ1-5
clone_size: .

cdr3_aa: CASSPSPGQKNTEAFF
cdr3_nt: TGTGCCAGCTCACCAAGCCCTGGACAGAAGAACACTGAAGCTTTCTTT
d_call: .
v_call: TRBV18
j_call: TRBJ1-1
clone_size: .

cdr3_aa: CASSQDTAQPQHF
cdr3_nt: TGTGCCAGCAGCCAAGATACAGCTCAGCCCCAGCATTTT
d_call: .
v_call: TRBV3-1/TRBV3-2
j_call: TRBJ1-5
clone_size: .

cdr3_aa: CASSQPVCPKLFF
cdr3_nt: TGCGCCAGCAGTCAACCTGTTTGTCCAAAACTGTTTTTT
d_call: .
v_call: TRBV23-1
j_call: TRBJ1-4
clone_size: once

cdr3_aa: CATSESGTSGHYNEQFF
cdr3_nt: TGTGCCACCAGTGAGTCCGGGACTAGCGGACACTACAATGAGCAGTTCTTC
d_call: TRBD2
v_call: TRBV24-1
j_call: TRBJ2-1
clone_size: .

cdr3_aa: CASSFAGQREKLFF
cdr3_nt: TGCGCCAGCAGCTTTGCTGGACAGCGTGAAAAACTGTTTTTT
d_call: .
v_call: TRBV5-1
j_call: TRBJ1-4
clone_size: .

cdr3_aa: CASGLEGGTEAFF
cdr3_nt: TGTGCTAGTGGCCTGGAGGGAGGCACTGAAGCTTTCTTT
d_call: .
v_call: TRBV12-5
j_call: TRBJ1-1
clone_size: .

cdr3_aa: CASSYAWDSEKLFF
cdr3_nt: TGTGCCAGCAGTTACGCCTGGGACAGCGAAAAACTGTTTTTT
d_call: TRBD1
v_call: TRBV6-2/TRBV6-3
j_call: TRBJ1-4
clone_size: .

cdr3_aa: CASSLGQGSFMNTEAFF
cdr3_nt: TGTGCCAGCAGTTTAGGACAGGGGAGCTTTATGAACACTGAAGCTTTCTTT
d_call: TRBD1
v_call: TRBV28
j_call: TRBJ1-1
clone_size: .

cdr3_aa: CASSPEGEEKLFF
cdr3_nt: TGTGCCAGCTCACCGGAGGGAGAGGAAAAACTGTTTTTT
d_call: .
v_call: TRBV18
j_call: TRBJ1-4
clone_size: .

cdr3_aa: CASSARDSVYEQYF
cdr3_nt: TGTGCCAGCAGTGCCCGGGACAGTGTCTACGAGCAGTACTTC
d_call: TRBD1
v_call: TRBV2
j_call: TRBJ2-7
clone_size: .

cdr3_aa: CASSTVGTSSPPDTEAFF
cdr3_nt: TGCGCCAGCAGCACCGTCGGGACATCTAGCCCCCCGGACACTGAAGCTTTCTTT
d_call: .
v_call: TRBV5-1
j_call: TRBJ1-1
clone_size: .

cdr3_aa: CASRNSGGDGEKLFF
cdr3_nt: TGTGCCAGCAGAAATTCGGGGGGGGACGGGGAAAAACTGTTTTTT
d_call: .
v_call: TRBV6-5
j_call: TRBJ1-4
clone_size: .

cdr3_aa: CASSDGGVGYEQYF
cdr3_nt: TGTGCCAGCAGTGACGGAGGAGTAGGGTACGAGCAGTACTTC
d_call: .
v_call: TRBV6-1
j_call: TRBJ2-7
clone_size: .

cdr3_aa: CASTPGQGVAETQYF
cdr3_nt: TGTGCCAGCACACCGGGACAGGGGGTGGCGGAGACCCAGTACTTC
d_call: TRBD1
v_call: TRBV27
j_call: TRBJ2-5
clone_size: .

cdr3_aa: CASSDVGSGTYEQYF
cdr3_nt: TGCGCCAGCAGTGATGTGGGGTCAGGGACCTACGAGCAGTACTTC
d_call: .
v_call: TRBV10-1
j_call: TRBJ2-7
clone_size: .

cdr3_aa: CASSLGDLSLYEQYF
cdr3_nt: TGTGCCAGCAGCTTAGGGGATTTGAGCCTCTACGAGCAGTACTTC
d_call: .
v_call: TRBV5-4
j_call: TRBJ2-7
clone_size: .

cdr3_aa: CASSLDGEHNEQFF
cdr3_nt: TGTGCCAGCAGCCTAGACGGGGAACACAATGAGCAGTTCTTC
d_call: .
v_call: TRBV3-1/TRBV3-2
j_call: TRBJ2-1
clone_size: .

cdr3_aa: CASSRGDTEAFF
cdr3_nt: TGTGCCAGCAGCCGAGGTGATACTGAAGCTTTCTTT
d_call: .
v_call: TRBV13
j_call: TRBJ1-1
clone_size: .

cdr3_aa: CASSFSGYYEQYF
cdr3_nt: TGCGCCAGCAGCTTTAGCGGATACTACGAGCAGTACTTC
d_call: .
v_call: TRBV5-1
j_call: TRBJ2-7
clone_size: .

cdr3_aa: CASSILQVTNTEAFF
cdr3_nt: TGTGCCAGTAGTATTTTACAGGTGACGAACACTGAAGCTTTCTTT
d_call: .
v_call: TRBV19
j_call: TRBJ1-1
clone_size: .

cdr3_aa: CASSAHGDGNSPLHF
cdr3_nt: TGTGCCAGCAGTGCCCACGGGGATGGGAATTCACCCCTCCACTTT
d_call: .
v_call: TRBV28
j_call: TRBJ1-6
clone_size: .

cdr3_aa: CASSERGDTQYF
cdr3_nt: TGCGCCAGCAGTGAGAGGGGGGATACGCAGTATTTT
d_call: .
v_call: TRBV10-1
j_call: TRBJ2-3
clone_size: once

cdr3_aa: CASSQGQGSYNEQFF
cdr3_nt: TGTGCCAGCAGCCAGGGACAGGGCTCCTACAATGAGCAGTTCTTC
d_call: TRBD1
v_call: TRBV3-1/TRBV3-2
j_call: TRBJ2-1
clone_size: .

cdr3_aa: CATSDSQREWTDTQYF
cdr3_nt: TGTGCCACCAGTGATTCCCAGCGGGAATGGACAGATACGCAGTATTTT
d_call: TRBD2
v_call: TRBV24-1
j_call: TRBJ2-3
clone_size: .

cdr3_aa: CASSHKGGDSTQETQYF
cdr3_nt: TGTGCCAGCAGCCATAAGGGTGGGGACAGCACCCAAGAGACCCAGTACTTC
d_call: TRBD1
v_call: TRBV3-1/TRBV3-2
j_call: TRBJ2-5
clone_size: .

cdr3_aa: CASSLDTSGSLEQYF
cdr3_nt: TGTGCCAGCAGCTTAGATACTAGCGGGAGCCTCGAGCAGTACTTC
d_call: TRBD2
v_call: TRBV11-3
j_call: TRBJ2-7
clone_size: few

cdr3_aa: CASRADRGLQPQHF
cdr3_nt: TGTGCCAGCAGAGCGGACAGGGGGCTTCAGCCCCAGCATTTT
d_call: TRBD1
v_call: TRBV7-8
j_call: TRBJ1-5
clone_size: once

cdr3_aa: CASSAGSRERRALNEQFF
cdr3_nt: TGTGCCAGCAGTGCCGGGAGTAGAGAGAGACGGGCCTTGAATGAGCAGTTCTTC
d_call: .
v_call: TRBV2
j_call: TRBJ2-1
clone_size: .

cdr3_aa: CASARGAGDSYGYTF
cdr3_nt: TGTGCCAGCGCGCGTGGGGCAGGTGATAGCTATGGCTACACCTTC
d_call: .
v_call: TRBV7-9
j_call: TRBJ1-2
clone_size: .

cdr3_aa: CASSLNRGGEAFF
cdr3_nt: TGTGCCAGCAGCTTAAACAGGGGAGGTGAAGCTTTCTTT
d_call: TRBD1
v_call: TRBV11-3
j_call: TRBJ1-1
clone_size: .

cdr3_aa: CSAIHTEAFF
cdr3_nt: TGCAGTGCCATCCATACTGAAGCTTTCTTT
d_call: .
v_call: TRBV20-1
j_call: TRBJ1-1
clone_size: .

cdr3_aa: CASSPRQTRVYGYTF
cdr3_nt: TGTGCCAGCAGTCCCCGACAGACGCGAGTCTATGGCTACACCTTC
d_call: .
v_call: TRBV6-2/TRBV6-3
j_call: TRBJ1-2
clone_size: once

cdr3_aa: CAWSRELENQPQHF
cdr3_nt: TGTGCCTGGAGTCGGGAATTAGAAAATCAGCCCCAGCATTTT
d_call: .
v_call: TRBV30
j_call: TRBJ1-5
clone_size: .

cdr3_aa: CASSVSGAGTDTQYF
cdr3_nt: TGTGCCAGCAGCGTTAGCGGGGCCGGCACAGATACGCAGTATTTT
d_call: TRBD2
v_call: TRBV7-2
j_call: TRBJ2-3
clone_size: .

cdr3_aa: CASTLNWAGSNTEAFF
cdr3_nt: TGTGCCAGCACCCTGAACTGGGCAGGGTCAAACACTGAAGCTTTCTTT
d_call: .
v_call: TRBV27
j_call: TRBJ1-1
clone_size: .

cdr3_aa: CASSSSGSSYEQYF
cdr3_nt: TGTGCCAGCAGTTCCAGCGGGAGCTCCTACGAGCAGTACTTC
d_call: TRBD2
v_call: TRBV11-1
j_call: TRBJ2-7
clone_size: .